One sample yielded the 21 T cell receptor beta chains listed below, sequenced in a study of blood T cells in healthy people across ages (dated by TCRdb to about 2015). The method behind the library was 5' RACE. The data were produced on an Illumina HiSeq 2500. A second PCR of roughly 6 to 11 cycles was performed with a sample-barcoded 5' primer and a J-beta primer mix. TCRdb passed the public sequencing reads through fastp at Q25 and MiXCR, retaining productive beta sequences. Entries are consolidated by CDR3 protein sequence, retaining the most common genes and DNA. The sample contains more than 1 million distinct CDR3 sequences, 35% to 55% of them found a single time. The ten most abundant clones make up about 20% of the sample. The sequenced sample consisted of blood. The receptors were gathered from an older woman in good health.

V gene TRBV28 combines with J gene TRBJ2-7, with D possibly TRBD2 on 6 matching bases. Trimming took 5 bases from V and 0 from J, leaving 14 bases between them. In germline, CDR1 is MDHEN, CDR2 SYDVKM. The CDR3 is made up of 15 amino acids. The CDR3 DNA sequence: TGTGCCAGCAGTGGGCACCGGGACTCCTCCTACGAGCAGTACTTC. Its translation: CASSGHRDSSYEQYF.

As for this clonotype: An end of the junction does not agree with germline; a read error may underlie this. The V gene is TRBV6-2 or TRBV6-3, the J gene TRBJ2-7, with D unresolved. Germline CDR1 MNHEY, CDR2 SVGEGT. The CDR3 contains 12 residues. As DNA, the CDR3 is TGTGCCACCCGGCGCTCTTCCTACGAGCAGTGCTTC. This codes for CATRRSSYEQCF.

The CDR3 here is CSAHDRSYGYTF. In DNA, the CDR3 is TGCAGTGCTCACGACAGGAGCTATGGCTACACCTTC. J is TRBJ1-2 and V is TRBV20-1; the D gene is possibly TRBD1 (6 bases). The CDR3 contains 12 residues. The V and J ends lost 5 bases and 4 bases respectively, with 11 bases between them. In germline, CDR1 is DFQATT, CDR2 SNEGSKA (reference sequence).

The chain has TRBV11-2 and TRBJ2-5; TRBD1 aligns across 9 bases. The germline gives CDR1 SGHAT, CDR2 FQNNGV. The CDR3 loop spans 14 amino acids. V trimming: 5 bases; J trimming: 5 bases; junction bases outside the gene matches: 6. The CDR3 DNA reads as TGTGCCAGCAGCAATCACAGGGGGCGGGAGACCCAGTACTTC. Its protein is CASSNHRGRETQYF. The full variable domain, with the rest looked up from reference TRBV11-2 and TRBJ2-5, is EAGVAQSPRYKIIEKRQSVAFWCNPISGHATLYWYQQILGQGPKLLIQFQNNGVVDDSQLPKDRFSAERLKGVDSTLKIQPAKLEDSAVYLCASSNHRGRETQYFGPGTRLLVL.

The rearrangement links TRBV3-1 to TRBJ1-2; TRBD1 might be the D (6 bases). The CDR3 length is 13 residues. The ends were cut back, 0 bases at V and 9 bases at J, with 11 bases in the middle. Germline assignment: CDR1 LGHDT and CDR2 YNNKEL (reference sequence). The DNA for the CDR3 is TGTGCCAGCAGCCAAGATGGGGGGGCTAGCTACACCTTC. It codes for CASSQDGGASYTF.

This clonotype was seen a handful of times. The rearrangement joins TRBV4-1 to TRBJ2-1; 13 bases agree with TRBD2. Per germline, CDR1 MGHRA and CDR2 YSYEKL. CDR3 length equals 17 residues. After removal of 6 bases from V and 10 bases from J, the junction contained 15 bases not matched to a gene. As DNA, the CDR3 is TGCGCCAGCAGTCCTTCTGGGACTAGCGGGGATATTCGAGAGCAGTTCTTC. Translation gives CASSPSGTSGDIREQFF.

This chain uses TRBV11-2 with TRBJ2-5; 9 nucleotides match TRBD2. J gave up 11 bases and V 5 bases, and 12 bases lay outside the gene matches. Per the germline V gene, CDR1 is SGHAT and CDR2 is FQNNGV. This CDR3 contains 14 residues. The CDR3 sequence: CASSPGLAGVKQYF. The CDR3 region has the DNA TGTGCCAGCAGCCCTGGTTTAGCGGGAGTTAAGCAGTACTTC. The full variable domain, with the rest looked up from reference TRBV11-2 and TRBJ2-5, is EAGVAQSPRYKIIEKRQSVAFWCNPISGHATLYWYQQILGQGPKLLIQFQNNGVVDDSQLPKDRFSAERLKGVDSTLKIQPAKLEDSAVYLCASSPGLAGVKQYFGPGTRLLVL.

This clonotype was observed a handful of times. One end of the junction does not line up with germline, which may come from a read error. V usage is TRBV10-3 and J usage is TRBJ2-1; possibly TRBD1 or TRBD2 for D (5 bases each). The germline V gene encodes CDR1 ENHRY and CDR2 SYGVKD. This CDR3 spans 14 amino acids. In nucleotides, the CDR3 is TGTGCCGTCAGGTCGGGGCCTTCCTACAATGAGCAGTTCTTC. Its protein product is CAVRSGPSYNEQFF.

The rearrangement links TRBV6-1 to TRBJ1-5; TRBD1 aligns across 8 bases. The CDR3 consists of 15 residues. The germline gives CDR1 MNHNS, CDR2 SASEGT. J lost 4 bases, V lost 6 bases, and 8 bases had no gene match. For the CDR3, the DNA is TGTGCCAGCAGGCCTCCGGGACAGGCGAATCAGCCCCAGCATTTT. Its translation is CASRPPGQANQPQHF.

The table lists this clonotype with a few counts. The CDR3 here is CASFRGQNYGYTF. CDR3 sequence (DNA): TGTGCCAGCTTCAGGGGACAAAACTATGGCTACACCTTC. V is TRBV12-3 or TRBV12-4 and J is TRBJ1-2; TRBD1 is a possible D gene (6 bases). The CDR3 consists of 13 residues. Deletions cut 8 bases from V and 2 bases from J, with 12 bases between.

The V gene is TRBV6-2 or TRBV6-3, the J gene TRBJ2-7; D is uncertain. The germline gives CDR1 MNHEY, CDR2 SVGEGT. V was shortened by 0 bases and J by 3 bases, with 12 bases between the two germline ends. CDR3 length: 15 residues. The CDR3 region has the DNA TGTGCCAGCAGTTACTCGACTCAGAACCTCTACGAGCAGTACTTC. Amino acids: CASSYSTQNLYEQYF.

V usage is TRBV10-3 and J usage is TRBJ1-1; 8 bases are shared with TRBD1. Per the germline V gene, CDR1 is ENHRY and CDR2 is SYGVKD. Germline trimming cut 10 bases from V and 0 bases from J; bases unmatched to any gene: 4. CDR3 size: 13 residues. The CDR3 region is CATGQGMNTEAFF. As DNA, the CDR3 is TGTGCCACCGGACAGGGAATGAACACTGAAGCTTTCTTT.

The rearrangement links TRBV2 to TRBJ2-7; D call uncertain. This CDR3 spans 14 amino acids. From germline, CDR1 is SNHLY and CDR2 FYNNEI. V was cut by 5 bases and J by 1 base, with 12 bases left in between. CDR3 coding DNA: TGTGCCAGCAGTAAAGAAGTCACATCCTACGAGCAGTACTTC. Its translation is CASSKEVTSYEQYF.

This clonotype was detected a few times. This chain uses TRBV2 with TRBJ1-4; 10 bases are a match to TRBD1. This CDR3 region has 14 residues. V lost 6 bases, J lost 8 bases, and 6 bases stayed unmatched. Germline values: CDR1 SNHLY, CDR2 FYNNEI. CDR3 nucleotides: TGTGCCAGCAGATCCGGGACAGGGGACGAAAAACTGTTTTTT. Its translation is CASRSGTGDEKLFF.

The CDR3 reads CSSQLRTDTQYF. The CDR3, as DNA: TGCAGTTCTCAACTGCGCACAGATACGCAGTATTTT. The chain is built from TRBV20-1 and TRBJ2-3; no clear D. The CDR3 has 12 residues. Germline V gene sequence: CDR1 DFQATT, CDR2 SNEGSKA (reference sequence). Trimming removed 8 bases at V and 1 base at J, with 10 bases between.

The V gene is TRBV24-1, the J gene TRBJ2-5, with TRBD1 matching over 10 bases. The DNA end is a closer match to TRBJ2-7, so the J assignment may be wrong. The germline V gene has CDR1 KGHDR and CDR2 SFDVKD. The CDR3 contains 14 residues. CDR3 bases: TGTGCCACCCTAAGGACAGGGGGTGTTAGCGAGCAGTACTTC. Its protein product is CATLRTGGVSEQYF.

The J gene is TRBJ1-5, the V gene TRBV7-2; no clear D gene. The CDR3 totals 16 residues. CDR1 SGHTA and CDR2 FQGNSA come from the germline V gene. V gave up 1 base and J gave up 0 bases, with 10 bases separating them. For the CDR3, the DNA is TGTGCCAGCAGCTTAGGGAACACTTATAGCAATCAGCCCCAGCATTTT. Residues: CASSLGNTYSNQPQHF.

The V gene is TRBV3-1, the J gene TRBJ2-7, with a tentative D call TRBD2 (5 bases). CDR3 length: 14 amino acids. Germline V CDR1 and CDR2: LGHDT, YNNKEL (reference sequence). The V end was cut by 1 base, the J end by 7 bases, with 14 bases between. This chain's CDR3 is CASSQGGPYYEQYF. The CDR3 DNA follows: TGTGCCAGCAGCCAAGGCGGGCCTTATTATGAGCAGTACTTC.

Many counts were recorded for this clonotype. The rearrangement uses TRBV6-2 or TRBV6-3 and TRBJ2-5; the match to TRBD2 covers 11 bases. This CDR3 is 15 amino acids long. J lost 2 bases, V lost 6 bases, and 5 bases had no gene match. Germline V gene data show CDR1 as MNHEY and CDR2 as SVGEGT. CDR3 amino acids: CASSRLAGRQETQYF. The CDR3 nucleotides read TGTGCCAGCAGCCGACTAGCGGGAAGGCAAGAGACCCAGTACTTC.

The chain employs TRBV27 and TRBJ1-5; tentatively, D is TRBD1 (5 bases). V lost 7 bases and J lost 0, with 10 bases in between. CDR3 length: 14 residues. The V gene's germline CDR1 is MNHEY and CDR2 SMNVEV (reference sequence). The CDR3, as DNA: TGTGCCAGCAAAGGGGCCCTTAGCAATCAGCCCCAGCATTTT. It encodes CASKGALSNQPQHF.

The chain joins TRBV11-3 to TRBJ2-5; TRBD1 or TRBD2 may be the D gene (5 bases each). The closer fit of TRBJ2-7 to the DNA end suggests the J call may be wrong. This CDR3 has 16 amino acids. Germline-derived CDR1 and CDR2 are SGHNT and YENEEA. The CDR3 DNA reads as TGTGCCAGCAGCGCCCGGGACGAAGAGGACTCCTACGAGCAGTACTTC. Encoded protein: CASSARDEEDSYEQYF.